This TCR beta chain was recovered during a study of cytomegalovirus exposure and HLA in healthy donors (TCRdb year 2017). For the study in its entirety: In an earlier analysis of under 600 of the donors, about 270 Gb of sequence data and 90 million to 120 million unique TCR beta sequences from about 179 million T cells were reported. About 300 gigabases of sequencing data and around 85 million unique TCR sequences made up an early release that covered roughly 670 HLA-typed donors. The genetic ancestry cluster associated with self-reported Caucasian donors included about 81% of the approximately 430 genotyped donors. The aim of the study was to test whether cataloging public T cell receptors could identify signatures of past pathogen exposure. The study profiled the T cell repertoires of under 850 subjects by immunosequencing and related them to cytomegalovirus serostatus. A separate validation cohort of roughly 130 different subjects was used in addition to the approximately 670-subject first cohort. High-throughput TCR immunosequencing, statistical association of individual TCRs with disease status, and machine learning were combined to predict cytomegalovirus infection status. To study patterns of TCR occurrence, a later analysis re-analyzed previously published TCR beta repertoires from 500 to 850 donors and added high-resolution HLA genotyping. Rather than drawing on any new phenotypic data, the later analysis identified candidate immune exposures from TCR beta sequences and the way those sequences occurred across donors. An earlier analysis of approximately 580 of the donors used high-throughput TCR beta sequencing to judge whether each TCR beta V gene segment behaved as functional or pseudogenic. Alongside the repertoire data, information on donor age, sex, ethnicity and CMV serostatus was compiled. A later genetic analysis used genome-wide SNP genotypes for about 65% of the roughly 700 donors, treating that subset as a discovery cohort. Every repertoire in the discovery cohort had been generated on one and the same sequencing platform. HLA typing covered class I and class II loci at four-digit resolution. The number of typed donors differed by locus: about 620-630 for A, B, C, DRB1 and DQB1; 500 to 550 for DQA1; some 590 for DPA1; and roughly 490 for DPB1. Five DR-DQ haplotypes were handled as single units for association and clustering, since linkage in the cohort was strong. Across around 400 genotyped donors of the cohort, an average of approximately 220,000 unique TCR beta nucleotide sequences per donor were sequenced, and 15% to 20% of those sequences were non-productive. Broad study findings and their caveats: In both the original and validation cohorts, the classifier was reported to diagnose cytomegalovirus status with high specificity and sensitivity. In a later analysis, most CMV-associated TCR beta chains were found to appear HLA-restricted, with HLA associations seemingly driven largely by CMV exposure. A few of the identified cytomegalovirus-associated TCR beta chains were confirmed in vitro to be specific for cytomegalovirus antigens. Linkage disequilibrium might explain the correlated functional status among segregating V segments, but an unknown experimental factor could not be excluded. An association between a missense DCLRE1C variant and V-gene and J-gene trimming of TCR beta chains was found in a later genetic analysis and replicated in an independent cohort. An earlier analysis of some 590 of the donors showed that most TCR beta V segments appeared in productive rearrangements either about 87% or about 30% of the time, which broadly matched IMGT annotations. Because counts were too low, under 20 rarely observed V segments, including chromosome 9 orphons, were left out of the earlier analysis of approximately 500 of the donors. A further reported finding was that TCR beta sequences accurately predicted the HLA-A and HLA-B alleles for most subjects in the first cohort. In a later genetic analysis, fewer N-insertions in productive TCRs were reported among donors in an Asian-associated ancestry cluster than the roughly 710-donor mean. In a later analysis, several top co-occurrence clusters were reported to appear linked to parvovirus B19, influenza, CMV and Epstein-Barr virus. A later analysis found that HLA-associated TCR beta chains were more clonally expanded and had lower generation probabilities than equally common non-associated chains. Because HLA typing was unavailable for some donors at each locus, only the typed subset was used in association tests. The cohort was sequenced for TCR beta chains only, and without alpha or paired-chain data the features that could be detected were limited. In a later analysis, 16,951 TCR beta sequences were associated with specific HLA alleles at a false discovery rate of 0.05. While some public TCRs were present in many individuals, most TCR sequences turned up only very rarely across donors. In a later analysis, the rate of TCR association differed among HLA loci, with DRB1 alleles having the most associated TCRs and HLA-C alleles having the fewest. When HLA alleles, especially DR and DQ, strongly co-occurred, TCR associations were difficult to assign to individual alleles. Immune exposure information for the cohort was limited to CMV serostatus. The presence/absence analyses assumed that sequencing depth was roughly uniform across donors, and that assumption may not be true. A total of some 180 TCR beta chains were listed by the study as associated with cytomegalovirus. The authors suggested that the approach could potentially be generalized to other disease states and immunological phenotypes. The 87-base-pair reads could not distinguish some IMGT-functional V segments, including TRBV6-2 and TRBV6-3, so those segments were excluded. The sequencing pipeline was judged likely to have produced a cluster of highly shared sequence variants as a technical artifact.

The cohort was made up of approximately 670 healthy bone marrow donors. At the time of sampling, every cohort member was nominally healthy, though immune exposures that went unrecorded were likely present. The donor tested CMV seropositive and was one of the 289 seropositive cohort members. Every donor gave a peripheral blood sample, and the peripheral blood mononuclear cells from that sample were used for TCR beta sequencing. Genomic DNA was extracted from the blood cell samples with the Qiagen DNeasy Blood Extraction Kit. There are a few counts of this clone. The clone's antigen remains unknown. The input lacks base qualities; no much larger clone sits a single base away. The library relied on the immunoSEQ multiplex PCR assay. A mixture of 60 forward primers for TCR Vbeta segments and 13 reverse primers for TCR Jbeta segments was used in the multiplex PCR. The CDR3 region of rearranged TCR beta genes was amplified from genomic DNA by a multiplex PCR assay. The amplified TCR beta libraries were sequenced on the Illumina HiSeq System as 87-base-pair reads. From the authors' description of their analysis: A later analysis tallied around 82 million unique TCR beta chains across the 666 repertoires, and approximately 12 million of those chains were shared by two or more donors. Raw reads were error-corrected and collapsed into unique sequences by a nearest-neighbor algorithm in which closely related sequences were merged to remove PCR and sequencing errors. Alignment of CDR3 sequences to IMGT reference sequences was used to assign V, D and J gene segments. Each retained sequence needed at least a six-nucleotide match to both a V gene segment and a J gene segment. Rearrangements were classified as productive when the CDR3 lacked stop codons and remained in frame with V and J, and all other rearrangements were classified as non-productive. CDR3 was defined according to IMGT convention as the region running from the second conserved V-encoded cysteine to the conserved J-encoded phenylalanine. Sequences without an unambiguous match to a single V gene segment were excluded from the earlier analysis of about 600 of the donors. An earlier analysis of several hundred of the donors called V segments functional above 56.7% productive rearrangements and segregating when the between-donor standard deviation exceeded 5%. A statistical classification framework was built to diagnose cytomegalovirus status from the catalog of TCR beta chain sequences. In a later analysis, V and J genes were assigned by comparing TCR nucleotide sequences against IMGT/GENE-DB human TR gene sequences. The TCRdist pipeline was used in a later analysis to assign CDR3 sequences and most-parsimonious VDJ recombination scenarios. In a later analysis, each TCR beta chain was defined by its CDR3 amino acid sequence together with its V-gene family, and reads without a unique V-gene family were excluded. To address suspected cross-contamination and a sequencing artifact, a later analysis removed 592 highly shared, low-generation-probability nucleotide sequences. For each public chain, a later analysis derived a clonal expansion index from normalized ranks of inferred template counts within each repertoire. A later analysis computed generation probabilities with a VDJ recombination model fitted to out-of-frame rearrangements, and checked the results against IGoR. A later analysis scored TCR-TCR, TCR-HLA and TCR-CMV co-occurrence with hypergeometric tests, applying a repertoire-size bias correction to TCR pairs. To estimate false discovery rates, a later analysis permuted the HLA or CMV assignments 20 times. A later analysis grouped co-occurring TCRs with DBSCAN, adding TCRdist sequence similarity when clustering within HLA-allele-positive subsets. Repertoires with fewer than 30,000 or more than 120,000 public chains, plus five repertoires with anomalous nucleotide sharing, were excluded from co-occurrence clustering. As stored in TCRdb, this immuneACCESS dataset retains in-frame rearrangements with V and J assigned. A fraction of the clones does not appear; measured against another copy, unresolved V genes explain less than half of the discrepancy, and the remainder lacks a known reason. V and J calls and clone size are copied from that table; D and trimming were computed from the DNA. This sample gives roughly 110,000 clones in total; 60% to 75% of them show up just once. The ten largest clonotypes hold 2.5% to 3% of the sample.

The CDR3 contains 18 residues, cysteine and phenylalanine counted. The only DNA kept is the CDR3, 54 bases in frame from the first base. The V end gives up 2 bases and the J end 0 bases, leaving 9 bases in the junction not matched to a gene. CDR1 and CDR2, looked up from the germline V gene, are SGDLS and YYNGEE. Sequencing used PBMCs. The sequence was collected from a male donor in good health and CMV-seropositive. The rearranged chain carries TRBV9 and TRBJ2-1; 9 central bases correspond to TRBD2. The CDR3 region reads CASSVSSGASSSYNEQFF. In nucleotide form, the sequence is TGTGCCAGCAGCGTCTCTAGCGGGGCCAGCAGCTCCTACAATGAGCAGTTCTTC. The full variable domain, with segments outside the CDR3 supplied by the reference TRBV9 and TRBJ2-1 proteins, appears as DSGVTQTPKHLITATGQRVTLRCSPRSGDLSVYWYQQSLDQGLQFLIQYYNGEERAKGNILERFSAQQFPDLHSELNLSSLELGDSALYFCASSVSSGASSSYNEQFFGPGTRLTVL.